This T cell receptor beta chain was identified during a study of T cells in Graves' hyperthyroidism and ophthalmopathy. This clonotype was detected many times. Amplification of TCR beta CDR3 regions was performed using RNA transcripts as template. Researchers ran a first-round RT-PCR on the TCR CDR3 using the HTBI primer set. TCRdb used MiXCR to reprocess the multiplex PCR reads, holding one entry per CDR3 protein. Here the sample spans a few hundred thousand distinct CDR3 sequences, more than 12% being singletons. Germline CDR1 SGHAT, CDR2 FQDESV (reference sequence). The CDR3 extends over 13 amino acids. V lost 7 bases and J 4 bases, leaving 13 bases between the germline ends.

The TCR originated in a woman aged 30 to 39 with Graves' hyperthyroidism. Sequencing was carried out using blood. V is TRBV11-1 and J is TRBJ2-5; D gene unclear. CDR3 region: CASTIDRGETQYF. In DNA, the CDR3 is TGTGCCAGCACCATAGACCGCGGAGAGACCCAGTACTTC.